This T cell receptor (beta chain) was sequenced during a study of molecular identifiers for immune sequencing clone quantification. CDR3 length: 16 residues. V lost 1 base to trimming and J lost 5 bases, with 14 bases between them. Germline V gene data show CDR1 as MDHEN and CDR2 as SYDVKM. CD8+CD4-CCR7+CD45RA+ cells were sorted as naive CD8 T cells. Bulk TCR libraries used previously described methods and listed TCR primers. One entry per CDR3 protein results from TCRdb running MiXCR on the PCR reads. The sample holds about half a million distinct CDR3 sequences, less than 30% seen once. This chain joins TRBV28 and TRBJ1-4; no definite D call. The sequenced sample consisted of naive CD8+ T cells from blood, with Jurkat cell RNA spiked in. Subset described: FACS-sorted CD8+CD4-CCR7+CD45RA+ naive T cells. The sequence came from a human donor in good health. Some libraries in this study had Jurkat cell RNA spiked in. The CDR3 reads CASSLFPYRSNEKLFF. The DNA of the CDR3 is TGTGCCAGCAGTTTATTCCCATACCGTTCAAATGAAAAACTGTTTTTT. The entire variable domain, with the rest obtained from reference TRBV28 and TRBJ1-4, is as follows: DVKVTQSSRYLVKRTGEKVFLECVQDMDHENMFWYRQDPGLGLRLIYFSYDVKMKEKGDIPEGYSVSREKKERFSLILESASTNQTSMYLCASSLFPYRSNEKLFFGSGTQLSVL.